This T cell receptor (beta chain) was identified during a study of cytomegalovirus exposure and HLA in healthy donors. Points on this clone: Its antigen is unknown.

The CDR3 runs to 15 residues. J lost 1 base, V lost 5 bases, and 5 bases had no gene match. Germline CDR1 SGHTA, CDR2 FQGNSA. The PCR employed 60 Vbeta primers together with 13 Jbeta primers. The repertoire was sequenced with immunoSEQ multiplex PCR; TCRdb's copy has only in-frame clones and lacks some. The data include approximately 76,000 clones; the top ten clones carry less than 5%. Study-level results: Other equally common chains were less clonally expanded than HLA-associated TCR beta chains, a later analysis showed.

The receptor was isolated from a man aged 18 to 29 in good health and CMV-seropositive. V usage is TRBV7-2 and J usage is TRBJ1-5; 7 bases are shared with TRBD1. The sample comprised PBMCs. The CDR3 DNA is TGTGCCAGCAGCCCCACAGGGGTGAGCAATCAGCCCCAGCATTTT. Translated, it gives CASSPTGVSNQPQHF.